These 24 T cell receptor beta chains were all obtained from the same sample, sequenced in a study of Graves' ophthalmopathy and Graves' hyperthyroidism. TCR beta CDR3 amplification used RNA transcripts. HTBI primers were used in a first-round RT-PCR, which preceded a second-round multiplex PCR. TCRdb reanalysed the multiplex PCR reads using MiXCR and keeps one entry per CDR3 protein. Of around 670,000 distinct CDR3 sequences detected, approximately 40% appear once; the ten largest clones hold about 40%. The source material was peripheral blood. Receptors originate from an adult man with Graves' ophthalmopathy.

This clonotype has a count of ten or more. The CDR3 sequence: CAISVDRVVVDGYTF. The CDR3 DNA is TGTGCCATCAGTGTGGACAGGGTAGTGGTGGATGGCTACACCTTC. This sequence joins TRBV10-3 and TRBJ1-2; 8 bases fit TRBD1. This CDR3 contains 15 residues. V was clipped by 4 bases and J by 6 bases; unmatched bases: 10. Germline values: CDR1 ENHRY, CDR2 SYGVKD.

The rearrangement links TRBV2 to TRBJ2-7; TRBD1 agrees at 7 bases. Trimming took 3 bases from V and 2 from J; bases not matched to a gene: 7. CDR1 SNHLY and CDR2 FYNNEI come from the germline V gene. This CDR3 comprises 15 residues. The CDR3 protein is CASSDSRGLTYEQYF. CDR3 sequence (DNA): TGTGCCAGCAGTGATAGTAGGGGGCTGACCTACGAGCAGTACTTC.

Of note for this clonotype: Given the absence of the conserved phenylalanine or tryptophan at the CDR3 end, a read error is likely. The gene calls are TRBV2 and TRBJ2-5; a possible D gene is TRBD2 (6 bases). The germline V and J ends were trimmed by 5 bases and 1 base, with 8 bases remaining between them. The CDR3 has 13 residues. Germline lookup yields CDR1 SNHLY and CDR2 FYNNEI. In DNA, the CDR3 is TGTGCCAGCAGTCGGGACTTCCAAGAGACCCAGTACCTC. Encoded protein: CASSRDFQETQYL.

This sequence joins TRBV2 and TRBJ2-5; a possible D gene is TRBD2 (6 bases). Germline CDR1 reads SNHLY; CDR2 reads FYNNEI. Trimming shortened V by 5 bases and J by 2 bases, and 15 bases separated the two germline ends. The CDR3 is made up of 15 amino acids. As DNA, the CDR3 is TGTGCCAGCAGTTTCCAGGGAGGTGGGCAAGAGACCCAGTACTTC. It codes for CASSFQGGGQETQYF.

The CDR3 region is CAARQGVNTEAFF. CDR3 coding DNA: TGCGCCGCCCGACAGGGGGTGAACACTGAAGCTTTCTTT. The rearrangement links TRBV5-1 to TRBJ1-1; 9 nucleotides agree with TRBD1. Germline V CDR1 and CDR2: SGHRS, YFSETQ. The CDR3 has 13 amino acids. V shed 10 bases, J shed 0 bases, and the junction held 4 bases outside the gene matches.

Many counts were recorded for this clonotype. J is TRBJ2-7 and V is TRBV10-1; D gene unclear. The CDR3 spans 13 residues. From germline, CDR1 is WNHNN and CDR2 SYGVQD (reference sequence). The V and J ends lost 4 bases and 3 bases respectively, with 10 bases between them. CDR3 bases: TGCGCCAGCAGTGTGAGTCCTGGCTACGAGCAGTACTTC. Its translation is CASSVSPGYEQYF.

This clonotype has a handful of counts. The chain employs TRBV7-8 and TRBJ2-7; the match to TRBD1 covers 11 bases. V lost 5 bases, J lost 7 bases, and 13 bases stayed unmatched. Germline V lookup: CDR1 SGHVS, CDR2 FQNEAQ. The CDR3 covers 16 residues. CDR3 loop: CASSGQGAAEIREQYF. For the CDR3, the DNA is TGTGCCAGCAGCGGACAGGGGGCGGCCGAAATCCGAGAGCAGTACTTC.

Comment on this clonotype: It may be a read error: a sequence one base away is much more abundant. J is TRBJ1-2 and V is TRBV2, with 9 positions matching TRBD1. Germline CDR1 SNHLY, CDR2 FYNNEI. The CDR3 is made up of 14 amino acids. In DNA form, the CDR3 reads TGTGCCAGCAGTGATATTACAGGGGGCGATGGCTGCACCTTC. Amino acids: CASSDITGGDGCTF. The full variable domain, completed using reference TRBV2 and TRBJ1-2, is EPEVTQTPSHQVTQMGQEVILRCVPISNHLYFYWYRQILGQKVEFLVSFYNNEISEKSEIFDDQFSVERPDGSNFTLKIRSTKLEDSAMYFCASSDITGGDGCTFGSGTRLTVV.

The J gene is TRBJ2-3, the V gene TRBV7-9; TRBD2 agrees at 8 bases. V gave up 4 bases and J gave up 2 bases; unmatched junction bases: 5. Germline values: CDR1 SEHNR, CDR2 FQNEAQ (reference sequence). CDR3 length equals 15 residues. The CDR3 sequence: CASSYSGADTDTQYF. As DNA, the CDR3 is TGTGCCAGCAGCTATAGCGGGGCCGACACAGATACGCAGTATTTT.

About this clonotype: At one boundary the junction diverges from the germline segment, which might be a read error. This chain joins TRBV29-1 and TRBJ2-7; 7 bases line up with TRBD2. The CDR3 sequence is 15 residues long. CDR1 is SQVTM and CDR2 is ANQGSEA in the germline V gene. The CDR3: CAWSPLRGSPREQYF. In nucleotides, the CDR3 is TGTGCCTGGAGCCCTCTTCGCGGGAGCCCACGGGAGCAGTACTTC.

This clonotype was seen repeatedly, ten times or more. The V gene is TRBV2, the J gene TRBJ1-5; a possible D gene is TRBD1 (6 bases). The germline CDR1 and CDR2 sequences are SNHLY and FYNNEI. This CDR3 comprises 18 residues. Trimming removed 1 base at V and 6 bases at J, with 22 bases between. The CDR3 DNA reads TGTGCCAGCAGTGAAGGCTATCAGACAGGCCGTCTTCGTCAGCCCCAGCATTTT. It specifies CASSEGYQTGRLRQPQHF.

There are a few counts of this clonotype. The rearrangement uses TRBV14 and TRBJ1-1, with D hard to call. V lost 6 bases to trimming and J lost 2 bases, with 13 bases between them. Germline assignment: CDR1 SGHDN and CDR2 FVKESK. The CDR3 spans 14 residues. CDR3 in DNA: TGTGCCAGCAGTGAAGGGAGAATAAACACTGAAGCTTTCTTT. Amino acids: CASSEGRINTEAFF.

The chain combines TRBV7-2 with TRBJ2-5; no firm D call. Germline V gene data show CDR1 as SGHTA and CDR2 as FQGNSA. CDR3 length: 12 residues. Trimming removed 3 bases from V and 9 bases from J, with 11 bases in between. This CDR3 is CASSLMDQPQYF. The DNA of the CDR3 is TGTGCCAGCAGCTTGATGGATCAGCCCCAGTACTTC.

The chain has TRBV5-6 and TRBJ1-2, with D hard to call. The CDR3 loop spans 15 amino acids. CDR1 SGHDT and CDR2 YYEEEE come from the germline V gene. V lost 0 bases and J lost 6, with 15 bases in between. As DNA, the CDR3 is TGTGCCAGCAGCTTGGTCGCGATAGCCAACCATGGCTACACCTTC. It translates to CASSLVAIANHGYTF.

The chain carries TRBV5-1 and TRBJ2-5, with TRBD2 matching over 11 bases. V dropped 2 bases and J dropped 6; count of bases not matched to a gene: 18. This CDR3 is built from 19 residues. Per the germline V gene, CDR1 is SGHRS and CDR2 is YFSETQ. Here the CDR3 DNA reads TGCGCCAGCAGCTTAGGGACTAGCGGCGGGGACATTATCAGAAAGACCCAGTACTTC. It is translated as CASSLGTSGGDIIRKTQYF.

Comments on this clonotype: A read error is possible here, since a much larger clone lies one base away. The CDR3 nucleotides are TGCAGCGTGGGACAGGGTAGCACAGGTACGCAGTATTTT. It translates to CSVGQGSTGTQYF. The chain recombines TRBV29-1 with TRBJ2-3; TRBD1 agrees at 9 bases. CDR3 length equals 13 residues. Germline CDR1 and CDR2: SQVTM and ANQGSEA.

A note on this clonotype: This may be a read error, as it is one base from a much larger clone. The chain employs TRBV15 and TRBJ1-2; TRBD1 matches 8 bases. Germline loops: CDR1 LNHNV, CDR2 YYDKDF (reference sequence). The CDR3 has 15 residues. After removal of 4 bases from V and 5 bases from J, the junction contained 9 bases not matched to a gene. CDR3 nucleotides: TGTGCCACCAGCATTCAACTACAGGGGGGTTATGGCTACACCTTC. Protein sequence: CATSIQLQGGYGYTF.

Concerning this clonotype itself: Possible read error: a much larger clone is one base away. The chain joins TRBV24-1 to TRBJ1-5; 7 bases map to TRBD1. The CDR3 has 15 amino acids. Per germline, CDR1 KGHDR and CDR2 SFDVKD. Here the CDR3 DNA reads TGTGCCAGCAGTGATTTCGGGACAGAGGGTCGGCCCCAGCATTTT. The encoded protein is CASSDFGTEGRPQHF.

This clonotype has only a few counts. The J gene is TRBJ2-5, the V gene TRBV7-9; D gene ambiguous. Per the germline V gene, CDR1 is SEHNR and CDR2 is FQNEAQ (reference sequence). V gave up 3 bases and J gave up 4 bases, with 6 bases separating them. The CDR3 is 12 amino acids. The CDR3 loop is CASSFRTETQYF. CDR3 DNA: TGTGCCAGCAGCTTCAGAACAGAGACCCAGTACTTC. Full variable domain (outside the CDR3, taken from reference TRBV7-9 and TRBJ2-5): DTGVSQNPRHKITKRGQNVTFRCDPISEHNRLYWYRQTLGQGPEFLTYFQNEAQLEKSRLLSDRFSAERPKGSFSTLEIQRTEQGDSAMYLCASSFRTETQYFGPGTRLLVL.

The V gene is TRBV20-1, the J gene TRBJ1-4; no clear D. The CDR3 length is 14 residues. In germline, CDR1 is DFQATT, CDR2 SNEGSKA (reference sequence). The V gene lost 0 bases and the J gene lost 7 bases, with 12 bases spanning the gap. The CDR3 is CSARDRVVGEKLFF. The CDR3 coding sequence is TGCAGTGCTAGAGATCGTGTTGTAGGTGAAAAACTGTTTTTT.

A note on this clonotype: At one end the junction does not follow the germline gene, possibly because of a read error. The chain carries TRBV10-3 and TRBJ2-7; D uncertain. The CDR3 loop spans 8 amino acids. Germline V gives CDR1 ENHRY, CDR2 SYGVKD. Here the CDR3 reads CASSESSF. CDR3 DNA sequence: TGTGCCAGCAGTGAATCTTCCTTC.

The chain has TRBV12-3 or TRBV12-4 and TRBJ2-5, with D maybe TRBD2 (6 bases). V lost 4 bases, J lost 4 bases, and 13 bases lay in between. This CDR3 spans 14 amino acids. CDR3 sequence: CASSWGLPPETQYF. DNA of the CDR3: TGTGCCAGCAGTTGGGGACTCCCGCCAGAGACCCAGTACTTC.

This clonotype was seen more than once but under ten times. The chain couples TRBV12-3 or TRBV12-4 to TRBJ2-5; 13 bases are shared with TRBD2. V was clipped by 6 bases and J by 4 bases; unmatched bases: 5. The CDR3 totals 15 residues. CDR3 DNA sequence: TGTGCCAGCAGAAGTGGGACTAGCGGGACAGAGACCCAGTACTTC. This translates into CASRSGTSGTETQYF.

The genes are TRBV7-9 and TRBJ2-5; possible D gene TRBD1, 5 bases. V gave up 3 bases and J gave up 5 bases, with 16 bases separating them. Looked up from germline, CDR1 is SEHNR and CDR2 is FQNEAQ (reference sequence). This CDR3 is 15 amino acids long. Written as DNA, the CDR3 is TGTGCCAGCAGCTTGGTGTCGCAGGGTGAGGAGACCCAGTACTTC. Its translation is CASSLVSQGEETQYF.